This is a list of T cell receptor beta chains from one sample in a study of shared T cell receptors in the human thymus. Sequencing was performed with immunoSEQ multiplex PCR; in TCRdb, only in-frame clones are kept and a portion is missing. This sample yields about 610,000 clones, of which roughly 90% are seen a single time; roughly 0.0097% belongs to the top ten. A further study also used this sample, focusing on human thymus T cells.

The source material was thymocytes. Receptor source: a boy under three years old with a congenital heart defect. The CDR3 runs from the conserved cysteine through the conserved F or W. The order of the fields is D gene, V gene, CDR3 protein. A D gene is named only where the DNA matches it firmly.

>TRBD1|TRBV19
CASSIRGPHPQGGKQPQHF
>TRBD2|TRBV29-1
CSVLLSGRPFYEQYF
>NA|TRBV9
CASSVARYEQYF
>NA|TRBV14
CASSPEVLQYRGEQYF
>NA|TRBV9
CASSVGGGKQPQHF
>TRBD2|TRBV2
CALKPAGGPRTGELFF
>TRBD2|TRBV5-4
CASSRSGAVGEQYF
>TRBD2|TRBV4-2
CASSQDRLAGREQFF
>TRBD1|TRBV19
CASSMSRYTGTGDEQYF
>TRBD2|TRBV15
CATSRDTREGRVDADTQYF
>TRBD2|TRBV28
CASSLYGRARETQYF
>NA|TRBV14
CASSQVLSGDTQYF
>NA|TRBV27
CASSLFGEGNEKLFF
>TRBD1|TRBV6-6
CASRGQGSDPYNEQFF
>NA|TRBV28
CASSYPDRNYDYTF
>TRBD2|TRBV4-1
CASSQDRTPARGDTQYF
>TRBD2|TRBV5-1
CASNGLAGAEQFF
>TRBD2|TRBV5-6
CASSRGLAGEDEQYF
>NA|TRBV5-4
CASRHLAGSFTDTQYF
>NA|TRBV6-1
CASSARAPRNF
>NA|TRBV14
CASSQGSREGGTEAFF
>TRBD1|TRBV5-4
CASSLGRDRGHSGELFF
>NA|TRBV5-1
CASSLARGGRNTIYF
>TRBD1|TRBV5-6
CASSRDRGLRGYTF
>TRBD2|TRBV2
CASSPATGGGELFF
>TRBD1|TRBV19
CASSMDSSTGGPVYGYTF
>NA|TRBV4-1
CASSQDRTGAHEQYF
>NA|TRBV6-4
CASSERQTHAFPYGYTF
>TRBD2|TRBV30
CAWRQKGTSGILGYEQYF
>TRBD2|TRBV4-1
CASSHTRLADSTDTQYF
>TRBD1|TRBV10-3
CAISRGDRVDYEQYF
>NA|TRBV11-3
CASSSRTYNEQFF
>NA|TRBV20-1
CSAGSSYEQYF